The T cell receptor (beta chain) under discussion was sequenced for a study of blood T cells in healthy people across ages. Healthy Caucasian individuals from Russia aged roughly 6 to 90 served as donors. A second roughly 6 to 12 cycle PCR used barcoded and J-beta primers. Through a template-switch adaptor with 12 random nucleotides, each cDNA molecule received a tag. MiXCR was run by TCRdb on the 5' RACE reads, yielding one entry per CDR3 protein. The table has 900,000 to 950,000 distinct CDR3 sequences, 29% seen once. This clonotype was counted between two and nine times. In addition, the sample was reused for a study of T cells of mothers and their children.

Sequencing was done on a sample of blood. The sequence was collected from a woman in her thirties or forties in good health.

DNA of the CDR3: TGTGCCAGCAGAACCGCTGGGATGCCTGAAGCTTTCTTT. This sequence encodes CASRTAGMPEAFF. The J gene is TRBJ1-1, the V gene TRBV28; D is unresolved. The V end lost 6 bases, the J end lost 6 bases, and 14 bases lay between the germline ends. In germline, CDR1 is MDHEN, CDR2 SYDVKM. The CDR3 has 13 residues.